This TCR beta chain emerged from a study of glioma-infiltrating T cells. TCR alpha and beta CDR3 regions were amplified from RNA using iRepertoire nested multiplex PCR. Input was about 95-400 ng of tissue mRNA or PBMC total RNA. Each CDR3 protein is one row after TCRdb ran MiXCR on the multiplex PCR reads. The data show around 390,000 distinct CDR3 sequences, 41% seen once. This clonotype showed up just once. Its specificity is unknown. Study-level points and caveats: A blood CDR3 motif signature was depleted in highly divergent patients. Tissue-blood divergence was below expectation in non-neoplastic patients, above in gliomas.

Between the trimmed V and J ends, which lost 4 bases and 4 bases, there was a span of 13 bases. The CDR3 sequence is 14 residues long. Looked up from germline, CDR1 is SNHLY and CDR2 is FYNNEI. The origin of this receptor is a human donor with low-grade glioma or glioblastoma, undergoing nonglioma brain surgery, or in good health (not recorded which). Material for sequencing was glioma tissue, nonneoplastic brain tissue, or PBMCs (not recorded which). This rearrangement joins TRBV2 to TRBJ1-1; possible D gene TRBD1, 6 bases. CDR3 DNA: TGTGCCAGCAGTGGGGGACAACTCCTCACTGAAGCTTTCTTT. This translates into CASSGGQLLTEAFF.